Described below is a single T cell receptor beta chain sequence and its context. This clone was recorded once. Its antigen target is currently unknown. Per-nucleotide qualities are absent, and no much larger clonotype sits a single base away. The trial excluded patients who had a history of autoimmune disease or who were on systemic immunosuppression. Peripheral blood for TCR sequencing was collected from all dose cohorts at baseline, on cycle 4 day 1, and on cycle 7 day 1. The samples were drawn from a first-in-human, open-label, multicenter phase I dose-escalation trial of ivuxolimab. Adults with locally advanced or metastatic melanoma, renal cell, hepatocellular, or head and neck squamous cell carcinoma were enrolled in the trial. Before TCR sequencing, CD4+ T cells and CD8+ T cells were sorted from peripheral blood as separate populations. The data were obtained in a study of OX40 agonist ivuxolimab in advanced cancers. Some background on the complete study: Ivuxolimab was a fully human IgG2 agonistic monoclonal antibody targeting the costimulatory receptor OX40 (CD134). The dose-escalation cohort was 80% to 90% male with a mean age of approximately 60 years, ranging from about 23 to 85. Partial responses occurred in three dose-escalation patients: two with cutaneous melanoma and one with hepatocellular carcinoma. The paper covers the monotherapy dose-escalation part of the phase I ivuxolimab trial, which included N of about 50 patients. Patients were allowed to have had prior anti-PD-1, anti-PD-L1 or anti-CTLA-4 therapy, and 40% of the dose-escalation patients had previously received checkpoint inhibitors. Intravenous ivuxolimab was administered to patients every 2 weeks at six dose levels: 0.01, 0.1, 0.3, 1.5, 3 and 10 mg/kg. Peripheral TCRbeta sequencing aimed to test whether ivuxolimab altered TCR sequence diversity and caused clonal T-cell expansion. Of the roughly 52 dose-escalation patients, hepatocellular carcinoma was present in 19, melanoma in approximately 15, renal cell carcinoma in 9 and head and neck cancer in 9. What the authors observed across the whole study: After ivuxolimab, expanded clones were on average more numerous among CD8+ T cells than among CD4+ T cells. At doses from 0.1 to 3.0 mg/kg, clonal expansion was seen in both CD4+ and CD8+ blood T cells between baseline and week 6. Low levels of normalized T-cell clonal expansion were also seen in some nonresponding patients. In the 0.1-3.0 mg/kg groups, partial responders were among the patients with the lowest normalized peripheral clonal expansion, particularly in CD8+ T cells. Which antigens the clonally expanded peripheral T cells were specific for was not determined.

The CDR3 goes from the cysteine to the phenylalanine over 11 residues. Only CDR3 DNA is held: 33 bases, read in frame from base 1. Sequences MNHNS (CDR1) and SASEGT (CDR2) are obtained from the germline V gene. Relative to germline, V is 2 bases shorter and J is 2 bases shorter, with 1 base between their ends. For sequencing of the TCRbeta CDR3 region, genomic DNA was extracted from the sorted cells. The immunoSEQ Assay was used to sequence the TCRbeta CDR3 regions. TCRdb took this table from immuneACCESS and kept in-frame rearrangements with V and J called. Such tables lack part of the clones; where checked against another copy, unresolved V genes explain under half of the gap, and the rest is unexplained. The sample has 75,000 to 100,000 clones on record, about 84% of them singletons. The top ten clones comprise approximately 6.3% of the sample.

The input for sequencing was CD4+ or CD8+ T cells sorted from blood, taken in a trial of the OX40 agonist ivuxolimab. The chain is made from TRBV6-1 and TRBJ2-7; the D gene cannot be resolved reliably. The clonotype comes from an adult with an advanced solid tumor such as melanoma, head and neck, liver or kidney cancer. Here the CDR3 is given as CASSETYEQYF. The DNA sequence is as follows: TGTGCCAGCAGTGAAACCTACGAGCAGTACTTC.